The 21 T cell receptor beta chains below all came from one sample that was sequenced in a study of PD-L1 blockade in urothelial cancer (dated by TCRdb to 2015 to 2018). Library construction relied on the immunoSEQ multiplex PCR assay. This immuneACCESS table, as held by TCRdb, lists in-frame sequences with V and J called but not all clones. Of the missing ones, under half trace to an unresolved V gene in checked studies; the others have no known cause. For this sample the table gives about 45,000 clones, of which about 91% were detected only once. The ten largest account for 3% to 5% of the sample. Specimen: PBMCs, collected around atezolizumab (anti-PD-L1) treatment. Every receptor here comes from a man older than 75 with urothelial cancer.

The J gene is TRBJ2-1, the V gene TRBV5-4; 7 nucleotides match TRBD1. This CDR3 comprises 16 residues. J was trimmed by 1 base and V by 0 bases; bases with no gene match: 4. Germline values: CDR1 SGHNT, CDR2 YYREEE (reference sequence). This chain's CDR3 is CASSLGPGQSYNEQFF. The CDR3 coding sequence is TGTGCCAGCAGCTTGGGACCGGGACAGTCCTACAATGAGCAGTTCTTC.

The chain carries TRBV27 and TRBJ2-7; a possible D gene is TRBD1 (6 bases). The CDR3 extends over 15 amino acids. Between the trimmed V and J ends, which lost 5 bases and 1 base, there was a span of 15 bases. Germline lookup yields CDR1 MNHEY and CDR2 SMNVEV (reference sequence). The CDR3 DNA reads as TGTGCCAGCAGTGCCCCAGGGGTGTCGTCCTACGAGCAGTACTTC. Its translation is CASSAPGVSSYEQYF.

The CDR3 protein is CASSILYGTGEQPQHF. CDR3 in DNA: TGTGCCAGCAGCATCCTTTACGGGACAGGGGAACAGCCCCAGCATTTT. The V gene is TRBV5-5, the J gene TRBJ1-5; 10 bases are shared with TRBD1. The CDR3 has 16 residues. Per germline, CDR1 SGHKS and CDR2 YYEKEE (reference sequence). V lost 4 bases and J lost 7; bases outside the gene matches: 11.

This clone was found a few times. This rearrangement joins TRBV19 to TRBJ1-2, with 9 bases matching TRBD1. Germline V gives CDR1 LNHDA, CDR2 SQIVND (reference sequence). The CDR3 runs to 14 residues. Trimming cost V 5 bases and J 6 bases; bases outside gene matches: 7. CDR3 bases: TGTGCCAGTAGTCAAGAGGGACAGGGTAATGGCTACACCTTC. Translating gives CASSQEGQGNGYTF. Together with reference TRBV19 and TRBJ1-2, the CDR3 gives the full variable domain: DGGITQSPKYLFRKEGQNVTLSCEQNLNHDAMYWYRQDPGQGLRLIYYSQIVNDFQKGDIAEGYSVSREKKESFPLTVTSAQKNPTAFYLCASSQEGQGNGYTFGSGTRLTVV.

J is TRBJ2-2 and V is TRBV18, with TRBD1 matching 8 bases. V gave up 3 bases and J gave up 1 base; unmatched junction bases: 1. Per germline, CDR1 KGHSH and CDR2 LQKENI. This CDR3 contains 15 residues. The CDR3 coding sequence is TGTGCCAGCTCACCGGACAGGGAGAACACCGGGGAGCTGTTTTTT. It is translated as CASSPDRENTGELFF.

The gene calls are TRBV6-1 and TRBJ2-6, with TRBD1 matching 8 bases. The V and J ends lost 4 bases and 0 bases, in that order; junction bases with no gene match: 8. The CDR3 is made up of 18 amino acids. Germline loops: CDR1 MNHNS, CDR2 SASEGT. CDR3 bases: TGTGCCAGCAGTGGGAGGGGACAGGCATTCTCTGGGGCCAACGTCCTGACTTTC. Protein sequence: CASSGRGQAFSGANVLTF.

The chain couples TRBV11-2 to TRBJ2-3; TRBD1 aligns across 9 bases. The germline V gene has CDR1 SGHAT and CDR2 FQNNGV. CDR3 length equals 15 residues. The trim removed 5 bases at V and 3 bases at J, leaving 6 bases unmatched. The chain's CDR3 is CASSQGQGRTDTQYF. The CDR3 nucleotides are TGTGCCAGCAGCCAAGGACAGGGGAGGACAGATACGCAGTATTTT.

The gene calls are TRBV10-2 and TRBJ2-3; D ambiguous. Trimming removed 2 bases at V and 6 bases at J, with 3 bases between. This CDR3 has 11 residues. The germline V gene encodes CDR1 WSHSY and CDR2 SAAADI. CDR3 DNA: TGCGCCAGCAGTGAGCGGGATACGCAGTATTTT. Translating it yields CASSERDTQYF.

The chain has TRBV9 and TRBJ1-2; no definite D call. In germline, CDR1 is SGDLS, CDR2 YYNGEE. This CDR3 has 16 amino acids. The V gene lost 4 bases and the J gene lost 1 base, with 17 bases spanning the gap. In DNA, the CDR3 is TGTGCCAGCAGCCCCCATGCGGGAAACGTTAACTATGGCTACACCTTC. Its translation is CASSPHAGNVNYGYTF.

The J gene is TRBJ1-5, the V gene TRBV18, with 7 nucleotides matching TRBD1. With V trimmed by 6 bases and J by 3 bases, 5 bases remained unmatched. Germline-derived CDR1 and CDR2 are KGHSH and LQKENI. This CDR3 region has 14 residues. CDR3 in amino acids: CASSSGTDNQPQHF. The CDR3 nucleotides read TGTGCCAGCTCCTCCGGGACAGACAATCAGCCCCAGCATTTT.

The chain links TRBV7-8 to TRBJ2-7, with a weak D call TRBD1 (6 bases). Germline CDR1 SGHVS, CDR2 FQNEAQ. Trimming stripped 2 bases from V and 5 bases from J, with 13 bases between. The CDR3 covers 14 residues. In DNA form, the CDR3 reads TGTGCCAGCAGCTTAACGTTGGGGGCCCACGAGCAGTACTTC. Its protein product is CASSLTLGAHEQYF.

CDR3 region: CASSPRLAGEETQYF. The CDR3 nucleotides are TGTGCCAGCAGCCCCAGACTAGCGGGAGAGGAGACCCAGTACTTC. The chain is built from TRBV9 and TRBJ2-5; 12 nucleotides align to TRBD2. From germline, CDR1 is SGDLS and CDR2 YYNGEE. The J segment lost 5 bases and the V segment lost 4 bases, leaving 6 bases of the junction unmatched. The CDR3 length is 15 residues.

The chain employs TRBV28 and TRBJ2-1, with TRBD2 matching 10 bases. The CDR3 runs 15 residues. V lost 7 bases to trimming and J lost 4 bases; unmatched junction nucleotides: 7. CDR1 is MDHEN, CDR2 SYDVKM, per germline. CDR3 sequence: CASNRLLAGYNEQFF. The CDR3 coding sequence is TGTGCCAGCAACAGGCTACTAGCGGGGTACAATGAGCAGTTCTTC.

This chain uses TRBV5-4 with TRBJ2-3; 9 bases agree with TRBD1. Per germline, CDR1 SGHNT and CDR2 YYREEE (reference sequence). This CDR3 contains 13 residues. Germline trimming cut 7 bases from V and 6 bases from J; bases unmatched to any gene: 6. The CDR3 region has the DNA TGTGCCAGCCGACAGGGGGGCAGGGATACGCAGTATTTT. It specifies CASRQGGRDTQYF.

The chain links TRBV11-2 to TRBJ1-1; D not resolved. The CDR3 totals 12 residues. Looked up from germline, CDR1 is SGHAT and CDR2 is FQNNGV. V lost 4 bases and J 2 bases, leaving 5 bases between the germline ends. The CDR3 region has the DNA TGTGCCAGCAGCTCGAGTAACACTGAAGCTTTCTTT. It specifies CASSSSNTEAFF.

In this sample, this clone turned up a few times. The chain employs TRBV18 and TRBJ1-2; D is possibly TRBD1 (5 bases). The CDR3 covers 17 residues. Germline V gene data show CDR1 as KGHSH and CDR2 as LQKENI. Trimming shortened V by 2 bases and J by 2 bases, and 18 bases separated the two germline ends. Written as DNA, the CDR3 is TGTGCCAGCTCACCAAGCTCTTTAAGGGGAACCAACTATGGCTACACCTTC. Its protein is CASSPSSLRGTNYGYTF.

V is TRBV30 and J is TRBJ2-1; 10 bases line up with TRBD2. The CDR3 has 12 residues. Trimming cost V 0 bases and J 15 bases; bases outside gene matches: 5. The germline CDR1 and CDR2 sequences are GTSNPN and SVGIG (reference sequence). CDR3 nucleotides: TGTGCCTGGAGTGTAGAGCGGGAGGGCCCGTTCTTC. Translation: CAWSVEREGPFF.

The V and J genes are TRBV9 and TRBJ1-5; 9 bases line up with TRBD1. Germline V CDR1 and CDR2: SGDLS, YYNGEE. This CDR3 is 16 amino acids long. V gave up 3 bases and J gave up 4 bases; unmatched junction bases: 8. The CDR3 spells CASSGGPGTGNQPQHF. The DNA for the CDR3 is TGTGCCAGCAGCGGAGGGCCGGGGACAGGGAATCAGCCCCAGCATTTT.

This clone was recorded once. The chain couples TRBV6-1 to TRBJ2-1, with 9 bases matching TRBD2. The junction had 6 bases not matched to a gene; V was cut back by 5 bases and J by 4 bases. Germline CDR1 MNHNS, CDR2 SASEGT. The CDR3 contains 15 residues. The CDR3 loop reads CASSKDSGSYNEQFF. As DNA, the CDR3 is TGTGCCAGCAGTAAGGATAGCGGGAGTTACAATGAGCAGTTCTTC.

The rearrangement joins TRBV7-9 to TRBJ1-1; maybe TRBD1 (6 bases). This CDR3 has 15 amino acids. V was shortened by 7 bases and J by 4 bases, with 19 bases between the two germline ends. Germline V gene data show CDR1 as SEHNR and CDR2 as FQNEAQ (reference sequence). The CDR3 sequence: CASTPRGGASTEAFF. The CDR3 nucleotides are TGTGCCAGCACCCCCCGTGGGGGGGCATCCACTGAAGCTTTCTTT. Looking up the rest from reference TRBV7-9 and TRBJ1-1 gives the full variable domain: DTGVSQNPRHKITKRGQNVTFRCDPISEHNRLYWYRQTLGQGPEFLTYFQNEAQLEKSRLLSDRFSAERPKGSFSTLEIQRTEQGDSAMYLCASTPRGGASTEAFFGQGTRLTVV.

The chain carries TRBV30 and TRBJ2-7; D is perhaps TRBD2 (5 bases). CDR1 and CDR2 from the germline V gene are GTSNPN and SVGIG (reference sequence). V gave up 0 bases and J gave up 0 bases, with 12 bases separating them. The CDR3 loop spans 15 amino acids. The CDR3 is CAWSVFSGVSYEQYF. Here the CDR3 DNA reads TGTGCCTGGAGTGTATTCAGCGGAGTCTCCTACGAGCAGTACTTC.